One and the same sample provided the 23 T cell receptor beta chains below, sequenced in a study of blood T cell repertoires in COVID-19. Using immunoSEQ multiplex PCR, the repertoire was profiled, and TCRdb retains in-frame clones only, with some absent. This sample has approximately 500,000 clones, with around 90% found just once. The sequenced sample consisted of peripheral blood. Receptors were obtained from a woman aged 45-65 years with COVID-19, enrolled during active disease.

The genes are TRBV3-1 (or the pseudogene TRBV3-2) and TRBJ1-2, with 7 bases fitting TRBD1. The CDR3 contains 17 residues. V was clipped by 4 bases and J by 5 bases; unmatched bases: 16. CDR1 and CDR2 (germline): LGHDT, YNNKEL (reference sequence). The CDR3 DNA follows: TGTGCCAGCAGCCCCCTCGGCTGGGACAGCTGGGGATATGGCTACACCTTC. It yields the protein CASSPLGWDSWGYGYTF.

The chain has TRBV9 and TRBJ2-3; TRBD2 matches at 7 bases. CDR1 is SGDLS and CDR2 is YYNGEE in the germline V gene. After removal of 1 base from V and 6 bases from J, the junction contained 8 bases not matched to a gene. CDR3 length: 15 amino acids. CDR3 nucleotides: TGTGCCAGCAGCGTATCGGCCGGGGGGTGGGATACGCAGTATTTT. Its protein is CASSVSAGGWDTQYF.

About this clone itself: Other nucleotide sequences in the sample specify the same CDR3. The chain employs TRBV3-1 (or the pseudogene TRBV3-2) and TRBJ1-5; D not certain. V was clipped by 2 bases and J by 6 bases, with 8 bases between them. This CDR3 spans 13 amino acids. Germline CDR1 reads LGHDT; CDR2 reads YNNKEL (reference sequence). This CDR3 reads CASSQTGSQPQHF. The CDR3 bases are TGTGCCAGCAGCCAAACTGGGAGTCAGCCCCAGCATTTT.

The J gene is TRBJ1-2, the V gene TRBV3-1 (or the pseudogene TRBV3-2); 7 bases line up with TRBD1. The CDR3 is 13 residues long. The J segment lost 4 bases and the V segment lost 4 bases, leaving 3 bases of the junction unmatched. Germline V gives CDR1 LGHDT, CDR2 YNNKEL (reference sequence). CDR3 region: CASSPRTGYGYTF. CDR3 nucleotides: TGTGCCAGCAGCCCCCGGACAGGCTATGGCTACACCTTC.

V is TRBV9 and J is TRBJ1-6, with D possibly being TRBD1 (5 bases). Per germline, CDR1 SGDLS and CDR2 YYNGEE. This CDR3 region has 16 residues. Trimming pared 3 bases from V and 2 bases from J, leaving 12 bases between. The CDR3 is CASSAQGSAYNSPLHF. DNA for the CDR3: TGTGCCAGCAGCGCGCAGGGTTCAGCCTATAATTCACCCCTCCACTTT.

This clone has only one observation. This rearrangement joins TRBV24-1 to TRBJ2-3; 12 bases map to TRBD2. The CDR3 is 18 residues long. CDR1 is KGHDR and CDR2 is SFDVKD in the germline V gene. After removal of 2 bases from V and 1 base from J, the junction contained 6 bases not matched to a gene. As DNA, the CDR3 is TGTGCCACCAGTGATTCTCTAGCGGGGGGGCCGGGCACAGATACGCAGTATTTT. Translated: CATSDSLAGGPGTDTQYF.

The V gene is TRBV3-1 (or the pseudogene TRBV3-2), the J gene TRBJ2-1, with D unresolved. The CDR3 totals 16 residues. The germline gives CDR1 LGHDT, CDR2 YNNKEL (reference sequence). Trimming removed 0 bases at V and 4 bases at J, with 13 bases between. As DNA, the CDR3 is TGTGCCAGCAGCCAAGATGCCTCAACTCTTTACAATGAGCAGTTCTTC. Amino acids: CASSQDASTLYNEQFF.

The V and J genes are TRBV4-2 and TRBJ2-3; D perhaps matches TRBD1 (5 bases). Trimming left V 0 bases short and J 4 bases short, with 17 bases between. CDR3 length equals 17 residues. The germline CDR1 and CDR2 sequences are LGHNA and YNFKEQ. CDR3: CASSQEGARALPDTQYF. As DNA, the CDR3 is TGTGCCAGCAGCCAAGAAGGGGCTAGAGCGTTGCCAGATACGCAGTATTTT.

J is TRBJ2-2 and V is TRBV24-1; D not resolved. The CDR3 extends over 17 amino acids. Germline values: CDR1 KGHDR, CDR2 SFDVKD. The V end was cut by 2 bases, the J end by 0 bases, with 12 bases between. CDR3 in amino acids: CATSDYVAAPNTGELFF. The DNA for the CDR3 is TGTGCCACCAGTGATTACGTGGCGGCCCCGAACACCGGGGAGCTGTTTTTT.

This clone is a singleton in its sample. The chain joins TRBV6-5 to TRBJ1-3; TRBD1 aligns across 7 bases. Germline CDR1 is MNHEY and CDR2 is SVGAGI. The CDR3 consists of 12 residues. V gave up 10 bases and J gave up 8 bases; unmatched junction bases: 8. CDR3 residues: CANRGRVDTIYF. CDR3 nucleotides: TGTGCCAACAGGGGCAGGGTGGACACCATATATTTT.

The chain links TRBV5-4 to TRBJ2-7; TRBD1 matches at 9 bases. Germline trimming cut 0 bases from V and 3 bases from J; bases unmatched to any gene: 4. CDR1 is SGHNT and CDR2 is YYREEE in the germline V gene (reference sequence). CDR3 length equals 15 residues. The CDR3: CASSLGDREFYEQYF. In nucleotides, the CDR3 is TGTGCCAGCAGCTTGGGGGACAGGGAGTTCTACGAGCAGTACTTC.

V and J are TRBV19 and TRBJ2-3; TRBD1 agrees at 9 bases. Per germline, CDR1 LNHDA and CDR2 SQIVND (reference sequence). The CDR3 loop spans 16 amino acids. Trimming took 5 bases from V and 1 from J; bases not matched to a gene: 7. The CDR3 loop is CASSSRQGVGTDTQYF. The DNA of the CDR3 is TGTGCCAGTAGTTCCCGACAGGGGGTGGGCACAGATACGCAGTATTTT.

The V call is TRBV24-1, the J call TRBJ1-1; 10 bases line up with TRBD1. CDR3 size: 17 residues. J lost 1 base, V lost 9 bases, and 13 bases had no gene match. Germline CDR1 KGHDR, CDR2 SFDVKD. In DNA, the CDR3 is TGTGCCACCTTCTTTTTGACAGGGGGCGATTGGAACACTGAAGCTTTCTTT. Translating it yields CATFFLTGGDWNTEAFF.

The gene calls are TRBV6-6 and TRBJ1-1; 8 bases are shared with TRBD1. In germline, CDR1 is MNHNY, CDR2 SVGAGI (reference sequence). After removal of 6 bases from V and 4 bases from J, the junction contained 10 bases not matched to a gene. CDR3 length: 15 residues. CDR3 region: CASSAGGPESTEAFF. CDR3 coding DNA: TGTGCCAGCAGCGCAGGGGGCCCAGAGAGCACTGAAGCTTTCTTT.

This clone has only one observation. The chain joins TRBV24-1 to TRBJ2-3; a possible D gene is TRBD2 (7 bases). Looked up from germline, CDR1 is KGHDR and CDR2 is SFDVKD. V lost 6 bases to trimming and J lost 1 base, with 13 bases between them. This CDR3 spans 15 amino acids. The CDR3 nucleotides read TGTGCCACCAGTCGGTCGGGGGGCGGCACAGATACGCAGTATTTT. Amino acid sequence: CATSRSGGGTDTQYF.

The CDR3 nucleotides are TGCGCCAGCAGCCGACCGGACAGTACCTACACTGAAGCTTTCTTT. Translating gives CASSRPDSTYTEAFF. The V call is TRBV4-1, the J call TRBJ1-1; tentative D call: TRBD1 (6 bases). The V end was cut by 4 bases, the J end by 3 bases, with 15 bases between. The CDR3 length is 15 residues. CDR1 and CDR2 (germline): MGHRA, YSYEKL.

CDR3 in amino acids: CASSLGLALYNEQFF. CDR3 nucleotide sequence: TGTGCCAGCAGCTTGGGACTAGCGCTTTACAATGAGCAGTTCTTC. The chain has TRBV9 and TRBJ2-1, with 10 bases lining up with TRBD2. Germline V gene lookup returns CDR1 SGDLS and CDR2 YYNGEE. This CDR3 comprises 15 residues. V shed 4 bases, J shed 4 bases, and the junction held 5 bases outside the gene matches.

The chain is built from TRBV2 and TRBJ2-4, with 9 bases aligning to TRBD1. Per germline, CDR1 SNHLY and CDR2 FYNNEI. CDR3 length: 17 residues. The trim removed 6 bases at V and 6 bases at J, leaving 15 bases unmatched. The CDR3 spells CASRDPWDRALGNIQYF. CDR3 in DNA: TGTGCCAGCAGGGACCCCTGGGACAGGGCACTGGGAAACATTCAGTACTTC. Variable domain in full (rest from reference TRBV2 and TRBJ2-4): EPEVTQTPSHQVTQMGQEVILRCVPISNHLYFYWYRQILGQKVEFLVSFYNNEISEKSEIFDDQFSVERPDGSNFTLKIRSTKLEDSAMYFCASRDPWDRALGNIQYFGAGTRLSVL.

This chain links TRBV5-1 with TRBJ2-7, with TRBD1 matching 9 bases. The CDR3 runs to 16 residues. Per the germline V gene, CDR1 is SGHRS and CDR2 is YFSETQ. J was trimmed by 4 bases and V by 2 bases; bases with no gene match: 10. The DNA of the CDR3 is TGCGCCAGCAGCTTAACTGGACAGGGGCCTTGGTACGAGCAGTACTTC. Protein product: CASSLTGQGPWYEQYF.

V gene TRBV3-1 (or the pseudogene TRBV3-2) combines with J gene TRBJ2-3, with D unresolved. CDR3 length: 13 residues. Trimming left V 4 bases short and J 8 bases short, with 13 bases between. CDR1 LGHDT and CDR2 YNNKEL come from the germline V gene (reference sequence). CDR3 loop: CASSRVDKSTQYF. DNA of the CDR3: TGTGCCAGCAGCCGAGTTGACAAGTCTACGCAGTATTTT.

The chain uses TRBV2 and TRBJ1-5, with a weak D call TRBD1 (5 bases). The CDR3 runs to 14 residues. The germline V gene has CDR1 SNHLY and CDR2 FYNNEI. The V end lost 2 bases, the J end lost 6 bases, and 11 bases lay between the germline ends. CDR3 sequence reads: CASSERGGSQPQHF. CDR3 sequence (DNA): TGTGCCAGCAGTGAACGGGGGGGAAGTCAGCCCCAGCATTTT.

The J gene is TRBJ2-3, the V gene TRBV19, with TRBD1 as a possible D gene (6 bases). The germline gives CDR1 LNHDA, CDR2 SQIVND (reference sequence). The CDR3 sequence is 16 residues long. Trimming took 5 bases from V and 2 from J, leaving 17 bases between them. CDR3 nucleotide sequence: TGTGCCAGTAGTTCGACCCACGGGACACCCACAGATACGCAGTATTTT. Translated, it gives CASSSTHGTPTDTQYF.

The chain recombines TRBV11-2 with TRBJ2-5; unclear D gene. V was pared by 6 bases and J by 0 bases, with 11 bases between. Germline CDR1 is SGHAT and CDR2 is FQNNGV. The CDR3 totals 14 residues. CDR3 region: CASRRSADQETQYF. The CDR3 nucleotides read TGTGCCAGCAGGAGGAGCGCGGACCAAGAGACCCAGTACTTC.